The clone carrying this TCR beta chain was recorded many times. The data were taken from a study of regulatory T cells in long-lasting Graves disease. Germline loops: CDR1 SQVTM, CDR2 ANQGSEA. Germline trimming cut 1 base from V and 6 bases from J; bases unmatched to any gene: 7. The CDR3 contains 14 residues. Time point: newly diagnosed GD, antithyroid drugs for less than 3 months. PBMC RNA served as the TCR library source. CDR3-region Arm-PCR and iRepertoire HTBI primers produced the TCR beta libraries. TCRdb processed the multiplex PCR reads anew with MiXCR; each CDR3 protein has one entry. The sample records roughly 410,000 distinct CDR3 sequences, about 15% being singletons. The same data also went into a second study, on T cells in Graves' hyperthyroidism and ophthalmopathy.

This receptor was identified in a woman aged 40 to 50 with Graves disease. The chain uses TRBV29-1 and TRBJ2-7; 9 bases match TRBD1. The input for sequencing was peripheral blood mononuclear cells (PBMCs), taken at new diagnosis, from a patient treated with antithyroid drugs. The chain's CDR3 is CSVEGPQGAGEQYF. The CDR3 DNA is TGCAGCGTTGAAGGCCCACAGGGGGCGGGCGAGCAGTACTTC.